This T cell receptor (beta chain) was found in a study of monozygotic twins with inflammatory bowel disease. Notes on the study in general: Patients with IBD had less TCRbeta diversity (inverse Simpson) than their healthy co-twins.

On this clonotype: Antigen: not known.

CDR1 and CDR2 (germline): MGHDK, SYGVNS. CDR3 length: 16 amino acids. Each UMI, carrying a 6-nucleotide sample barcode, came from template switching. The authors ran two nested PCRs of approximately 16 and 10 cycles on TCRalpha and TCRbeta cDNA. TCRdb re-analyzed the 5' RACE reads; it lists each CDR3 protein once, without DNA. This sample's clone table lists over 150,000 distinct CDR3 sequences. The genes are TRBV25-1 and TRBJ1-2; TCRdb designates TRBD1, a call that cannot be tested without DNA. This TCR was recovered from a human donor with ulcerative colitis or Crohn's disease, or a healthy co-twin of an affected twin (not recorded which). The specimen was blood. The chain's CDR3 is CASSPPPGHPNYGYTF.